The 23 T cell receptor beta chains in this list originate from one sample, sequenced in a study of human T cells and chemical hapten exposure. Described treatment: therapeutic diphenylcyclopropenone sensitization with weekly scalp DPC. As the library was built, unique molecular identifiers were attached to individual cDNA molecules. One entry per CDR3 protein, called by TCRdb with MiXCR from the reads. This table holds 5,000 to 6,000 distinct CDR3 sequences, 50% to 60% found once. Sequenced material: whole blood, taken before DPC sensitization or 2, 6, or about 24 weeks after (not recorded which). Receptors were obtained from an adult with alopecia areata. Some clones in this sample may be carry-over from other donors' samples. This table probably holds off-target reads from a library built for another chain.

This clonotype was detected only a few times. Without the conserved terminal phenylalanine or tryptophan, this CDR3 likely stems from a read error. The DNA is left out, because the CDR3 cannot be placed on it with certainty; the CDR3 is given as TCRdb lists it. CDR3 residues: CASSLGKGRGPSKI. The chain links TRBV7-8 to TRBJ2-1; TRBD1 is the table's D call and was not checked against the DNA. The germline gives CDR1 SGHVS, CDR2 FQNEAQ. From its first to its last residue, the CDR3 has 14 amino acids.

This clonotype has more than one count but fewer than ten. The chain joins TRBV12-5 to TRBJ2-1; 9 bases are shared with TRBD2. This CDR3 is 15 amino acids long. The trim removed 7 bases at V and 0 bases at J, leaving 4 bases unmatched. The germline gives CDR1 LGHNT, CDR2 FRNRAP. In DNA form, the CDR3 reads TGTGCTAGTGCCCGTAGCGGGAGCTCCTACAATGAGCAGTTCTTC. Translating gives CASARSGSSYNEQFF.

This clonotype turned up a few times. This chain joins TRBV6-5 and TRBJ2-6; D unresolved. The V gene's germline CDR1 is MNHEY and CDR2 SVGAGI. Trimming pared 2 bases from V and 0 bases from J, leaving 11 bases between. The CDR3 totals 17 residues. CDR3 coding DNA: TGTGCCAGCAGTTACGGAGCCCCGAACTCTGGGGCCAACGTCCTGACTTTC. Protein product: CASSYGAPNSGANVLTF.

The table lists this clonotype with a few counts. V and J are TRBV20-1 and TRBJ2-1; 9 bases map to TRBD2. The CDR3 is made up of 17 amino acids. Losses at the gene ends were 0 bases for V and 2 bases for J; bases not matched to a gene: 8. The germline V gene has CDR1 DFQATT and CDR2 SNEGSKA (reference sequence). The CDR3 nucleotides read TGCAGTGCTAGAGATGCAAGTAGCGGGAGAACCTACAATGAGCAGTTCTTC. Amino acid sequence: CSARDASSGRTYNEQFF.

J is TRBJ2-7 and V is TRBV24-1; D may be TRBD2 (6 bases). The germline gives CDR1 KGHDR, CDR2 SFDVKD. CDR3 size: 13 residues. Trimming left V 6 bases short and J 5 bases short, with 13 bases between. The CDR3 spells CATSTPGVHEQYF. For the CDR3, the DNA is TGTGCCACCAGTACCCCGGGAGTCCACGAGCAGTACTTC.

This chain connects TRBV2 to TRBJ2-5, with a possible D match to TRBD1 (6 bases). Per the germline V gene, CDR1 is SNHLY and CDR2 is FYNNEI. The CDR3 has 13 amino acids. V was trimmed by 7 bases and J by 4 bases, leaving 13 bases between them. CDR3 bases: TGTGCCAGCAATAGTAACAGGGCAGAGACCCAGTACTTC. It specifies CASNSNRAETQYF.

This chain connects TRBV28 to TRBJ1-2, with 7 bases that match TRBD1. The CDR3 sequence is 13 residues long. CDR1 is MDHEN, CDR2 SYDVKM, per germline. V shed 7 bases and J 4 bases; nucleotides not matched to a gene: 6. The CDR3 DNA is TGTGCCAGCACAGAGGGACAGTTCTATGGCTACACCTTC. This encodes CASTEGQFYGYTF.

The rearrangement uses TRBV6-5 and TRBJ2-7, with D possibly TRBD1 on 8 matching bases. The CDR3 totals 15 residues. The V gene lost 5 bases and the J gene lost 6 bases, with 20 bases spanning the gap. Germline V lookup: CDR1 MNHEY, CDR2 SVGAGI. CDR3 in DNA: TGTGCCAGCAGTACCCCTAGGACAGGGAGGGGCGAGCAGTACTTC. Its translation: CASSTPRTGRGEQYF.

DNA for the CDR3: TGCAGCGTTGGGGGGGACGCAAGCTCCTACGAGCAGTACTTC. Residues: CSVGGDASSYEQYF. This chain joins TRBV29-1 and TRBJ2-7; possibly TRBD2 for D (6 bases). Per germline, CDR1 SQVTM and CDR2 ANQGSEA. The CDR3 runs to 14 residues. The germline V and J ends were trimmed by 4 bases and 0 bases, with 13 bases remaining between them.

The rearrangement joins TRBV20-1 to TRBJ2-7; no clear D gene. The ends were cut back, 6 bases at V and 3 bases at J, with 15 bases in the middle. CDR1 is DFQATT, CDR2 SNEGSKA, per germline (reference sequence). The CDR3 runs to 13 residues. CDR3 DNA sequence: TGCAGTGCCCCAGCTGAGGTTTACTACGAGCAGTACTTC. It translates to CSAPAEVYYEQYF.

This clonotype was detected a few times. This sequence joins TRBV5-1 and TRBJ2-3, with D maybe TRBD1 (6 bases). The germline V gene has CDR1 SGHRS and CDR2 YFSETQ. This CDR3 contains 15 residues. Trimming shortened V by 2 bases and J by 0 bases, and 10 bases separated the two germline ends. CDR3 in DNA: TGCGCCAGCAGCTTATCAGGGGATAGCACAGATACGCAGTATTTT. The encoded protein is CASSLSGDSTDTQYF. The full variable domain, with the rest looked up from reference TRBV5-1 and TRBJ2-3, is KAGVTQTPRYLIKTRGQQVTLSCSPISGHRSVSWYQQTPGQGLQFLFEYFSETQRNKGNFPGRFSGRQFSNSRSEMNVSTLELGDSALYLCASSLSGDSTDTQYFGPGTRLTVL.

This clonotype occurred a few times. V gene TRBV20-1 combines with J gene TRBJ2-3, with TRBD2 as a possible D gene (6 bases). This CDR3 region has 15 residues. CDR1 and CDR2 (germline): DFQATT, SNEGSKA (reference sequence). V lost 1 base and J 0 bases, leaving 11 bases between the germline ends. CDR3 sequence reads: CSARGVAASTDTQYF. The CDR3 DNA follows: TGCAGTGCTAGAGGGGTAGCGGCTAGCACAGATACGCAGTATTTT.

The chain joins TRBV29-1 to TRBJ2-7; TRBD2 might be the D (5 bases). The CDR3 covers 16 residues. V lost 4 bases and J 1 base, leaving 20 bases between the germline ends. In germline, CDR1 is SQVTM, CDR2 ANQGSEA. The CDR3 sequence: CSVAGLALGGSYEQYF. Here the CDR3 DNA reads TGCAGCGTTGCTGGGCTAGCTTTAGGTGGGTCCTACGAGCAGTACTTC.

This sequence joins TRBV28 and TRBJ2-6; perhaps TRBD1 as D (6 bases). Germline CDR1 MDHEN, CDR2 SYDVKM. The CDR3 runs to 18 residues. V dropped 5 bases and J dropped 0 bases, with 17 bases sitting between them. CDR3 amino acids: CASSDLPGHHSGANVLTF. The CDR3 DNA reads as TGTGCCAGCAGTGACCTTCCGGGACACCACTCTGGGGCCAACGTCCTGACTTTC.

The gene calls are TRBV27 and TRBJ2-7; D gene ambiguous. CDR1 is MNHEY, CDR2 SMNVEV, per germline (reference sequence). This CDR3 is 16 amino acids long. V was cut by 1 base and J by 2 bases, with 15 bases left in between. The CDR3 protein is CASSLWRVQLPYEQYF. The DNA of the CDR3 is TGTGCCAGCAGTTTATGGCGAGTCCAGCTCCCCTACGAGCAGTACTTC.

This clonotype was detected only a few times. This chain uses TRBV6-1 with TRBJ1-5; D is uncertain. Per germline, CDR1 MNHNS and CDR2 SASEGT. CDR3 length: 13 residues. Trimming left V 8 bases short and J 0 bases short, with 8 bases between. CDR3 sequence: CASSEGSNQPQHF. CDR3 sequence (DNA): TGTGCCAGCTCAGAAGGTAGCAATCAGCCCCAGCATTTT.

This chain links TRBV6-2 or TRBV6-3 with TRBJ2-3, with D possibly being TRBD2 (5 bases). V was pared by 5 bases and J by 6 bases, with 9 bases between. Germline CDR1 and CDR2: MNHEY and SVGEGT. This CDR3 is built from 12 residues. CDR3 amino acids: CASSPGSDTQYF. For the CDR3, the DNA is TGTGCCAGCAGTCCGGGGTCGGATACGCAGTATTTT.

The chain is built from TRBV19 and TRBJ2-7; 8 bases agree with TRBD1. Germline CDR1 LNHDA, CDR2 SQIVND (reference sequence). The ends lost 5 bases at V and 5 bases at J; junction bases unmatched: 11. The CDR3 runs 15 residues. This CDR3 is CASSPQTGARNEQYF. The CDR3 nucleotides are TGTGCCAGTAGTCCCCAGACAGGGGCCCGGAACGAGCAGTACTTC.

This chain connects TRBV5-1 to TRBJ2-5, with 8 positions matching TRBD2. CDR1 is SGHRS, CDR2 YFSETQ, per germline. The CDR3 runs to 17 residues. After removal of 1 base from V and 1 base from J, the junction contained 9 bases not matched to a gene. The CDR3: CASSLLGGRTLQETQYF. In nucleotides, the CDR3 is TGCGCCAGCAGCTTGTTGGGCGGGAGGACCCTCCAAGAGACCCAGTACTTC.

CDR3 DNA sequence: TGTGCCAGCAGCCCCCACCGGGGTGGGAGTCGGTACAATGAGCAGTTCTTC. Translated, it gives CASSPHRGGSRYNEQFF. This rearrangement joins TRBV7-2 to TRBJ2-1; TRBD2 might be the D (5 bases). CDR3 size: 17 residues. CDR1 SGHTA and CDR2 FQGNSA come from the germline V gene. V gave up 5 bases and J gave up 4 bases, with 21 bases separating them.

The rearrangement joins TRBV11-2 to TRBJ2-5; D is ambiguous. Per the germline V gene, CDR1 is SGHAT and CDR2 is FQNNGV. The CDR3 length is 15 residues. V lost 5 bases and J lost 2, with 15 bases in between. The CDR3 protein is CASSPGNSDQETQYF. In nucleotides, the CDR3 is TGTGCCAGCAGCCCCGGCAACAGCGATCAAGAGACCCAGTACTTC.

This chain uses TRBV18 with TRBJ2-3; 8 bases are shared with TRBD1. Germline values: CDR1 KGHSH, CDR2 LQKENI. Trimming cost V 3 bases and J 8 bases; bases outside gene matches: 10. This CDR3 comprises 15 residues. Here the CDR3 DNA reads TGTGCCAGCTCACCTATTTTGGACAGGGTGGCTACGCAGTATTTT. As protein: CASSPILDRVATQYF.

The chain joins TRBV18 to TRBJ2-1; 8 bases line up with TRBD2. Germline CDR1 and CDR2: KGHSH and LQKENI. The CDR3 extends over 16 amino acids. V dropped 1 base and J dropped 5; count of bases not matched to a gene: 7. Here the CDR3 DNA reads TGTGCCAGCTCACCACTCGGCGGGAGGCCCCACAATGAGCAGTTCTTC. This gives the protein CASSPLGGRPHNEQFF.